The present T cell receptor beta chain was sequenced within a study of control samples from healthy donors and cancer patients. The ends were cut back, 6 bases at V and 1 base at J, with 9 bases in the middle. Germline CDR1 SNHLY, CDR2 FYNNEI. CDR3 length: 13 residues. Using immunoSEQ multiplex PCR, the repertoire was profiled, and TCRdb retains in-frame clones only, with some absent. Counted here are some 130,000 clones, around nine tenths occurring once; the ten biggest clones make up about 7.9%. The sequence derives from a man in his fifties or sixties with head and neck cancer. Input material: PBMCs. V usage is TRBV2 and J usage is TRBJ1-1; tentatively, D is TRBD1 (6 bases). The CDR3 loop reads CASRGQPNTEAFF. The CDR3 DNA reads as TGTGCCAGCAGGGGACAACCGAACACTGAAGCTTTCTTT.